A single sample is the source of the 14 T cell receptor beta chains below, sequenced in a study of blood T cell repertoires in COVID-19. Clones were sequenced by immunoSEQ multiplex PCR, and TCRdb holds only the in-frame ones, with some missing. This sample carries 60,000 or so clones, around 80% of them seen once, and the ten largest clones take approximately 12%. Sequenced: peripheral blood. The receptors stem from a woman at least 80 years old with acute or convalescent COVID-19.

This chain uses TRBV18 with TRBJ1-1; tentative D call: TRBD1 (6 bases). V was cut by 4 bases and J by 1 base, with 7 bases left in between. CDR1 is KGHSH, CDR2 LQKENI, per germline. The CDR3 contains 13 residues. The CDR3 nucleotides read TGTGCCAGCTCACTACAGGGGAACACTGAAGCTTTCTTT. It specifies CASSLQGNTEAFF.

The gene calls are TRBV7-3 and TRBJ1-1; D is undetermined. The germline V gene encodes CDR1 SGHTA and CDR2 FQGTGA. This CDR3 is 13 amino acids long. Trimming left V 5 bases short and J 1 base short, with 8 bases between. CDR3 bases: TGTGCCAGCAGCACTAGACCGAACACTGAAGCTTTCTTT. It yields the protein CASSTRPNTEAFF.

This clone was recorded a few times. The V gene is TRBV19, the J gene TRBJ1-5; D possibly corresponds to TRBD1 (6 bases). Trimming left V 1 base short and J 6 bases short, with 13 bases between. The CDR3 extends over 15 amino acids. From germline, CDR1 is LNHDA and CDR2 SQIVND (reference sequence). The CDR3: CASSIVTGSGQPQHF. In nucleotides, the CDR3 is TGTGCCAGTAGTATAGTCACAGGGTCGGGTCAGCCCCAGCATTTT.

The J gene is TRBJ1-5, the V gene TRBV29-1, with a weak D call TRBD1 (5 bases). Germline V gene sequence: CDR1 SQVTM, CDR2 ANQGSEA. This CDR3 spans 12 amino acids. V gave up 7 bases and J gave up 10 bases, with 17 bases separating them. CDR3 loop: CSASGPGGPQHF. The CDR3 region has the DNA TGCAGCGCATCCGGGCCCGGGGGACCCCAGCATTTT.

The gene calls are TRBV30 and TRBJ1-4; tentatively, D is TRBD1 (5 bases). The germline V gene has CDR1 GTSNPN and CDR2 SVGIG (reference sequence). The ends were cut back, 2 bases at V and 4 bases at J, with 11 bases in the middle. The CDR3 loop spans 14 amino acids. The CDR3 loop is CAWSLDSLNEKLFF. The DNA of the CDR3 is TGTGCCTGGAGTCTTGACAGCCTTAATGAAAAACTGTTTTTT.

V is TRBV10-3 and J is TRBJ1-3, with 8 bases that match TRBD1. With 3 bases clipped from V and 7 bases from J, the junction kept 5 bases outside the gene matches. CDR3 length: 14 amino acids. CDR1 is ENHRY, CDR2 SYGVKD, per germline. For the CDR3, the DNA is TGTGCCATCAGTGACCCCGGACAGGGTAACACCATATATTTT. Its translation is CAISDPGQGNTIYF.

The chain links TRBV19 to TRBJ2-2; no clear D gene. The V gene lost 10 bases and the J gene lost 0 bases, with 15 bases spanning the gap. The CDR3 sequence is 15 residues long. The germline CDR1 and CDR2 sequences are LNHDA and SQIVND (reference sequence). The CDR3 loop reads CATHLAGANTGELFF. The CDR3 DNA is TGTGCCACACACCTGGCAGGCGCGAACACCGGGGAGCTGTTTTTT.

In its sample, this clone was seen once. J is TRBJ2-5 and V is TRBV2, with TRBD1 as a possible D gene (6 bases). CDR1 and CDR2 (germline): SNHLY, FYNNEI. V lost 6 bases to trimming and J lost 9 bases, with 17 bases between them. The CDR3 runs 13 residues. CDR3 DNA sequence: TGTGCCAGCAGGAGACAGGCAACCAGGTCCCAGTACTTC. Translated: CASRRQATRSQYF.

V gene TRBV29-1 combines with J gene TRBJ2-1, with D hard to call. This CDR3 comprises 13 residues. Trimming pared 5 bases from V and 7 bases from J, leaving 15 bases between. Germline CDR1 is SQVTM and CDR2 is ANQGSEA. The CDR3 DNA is TGCAGCGTTTCCCCCACACACACGAATGAGCAGTTCTTC. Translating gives CSVSPTHTNEQFF.

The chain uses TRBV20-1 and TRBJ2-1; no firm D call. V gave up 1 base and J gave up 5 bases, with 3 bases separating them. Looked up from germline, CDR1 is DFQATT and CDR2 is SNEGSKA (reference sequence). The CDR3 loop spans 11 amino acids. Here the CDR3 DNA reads TGCAGTGCTAGAGGAGACAATGAGCAGTTCTTC. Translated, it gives CSARGDNEQFF.

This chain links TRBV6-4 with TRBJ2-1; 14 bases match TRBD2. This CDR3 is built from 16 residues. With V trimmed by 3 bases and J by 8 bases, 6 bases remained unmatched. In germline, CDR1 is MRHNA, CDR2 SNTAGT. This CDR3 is CASSEIGTSGGDEQFF. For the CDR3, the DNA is TGTGCCAGCAGTGAGATTGGGACTAGCGGGGGCGATGAGCAGTTCTTC.

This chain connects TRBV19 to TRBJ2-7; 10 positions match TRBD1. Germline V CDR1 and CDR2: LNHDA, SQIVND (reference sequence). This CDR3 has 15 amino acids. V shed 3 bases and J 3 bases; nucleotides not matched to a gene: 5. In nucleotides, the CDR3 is TGTGCCAGTAGTATCCGGGACAGGGGAAACTACGAGCAGTACTTC. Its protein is CASSIRDRGNYEQYF.

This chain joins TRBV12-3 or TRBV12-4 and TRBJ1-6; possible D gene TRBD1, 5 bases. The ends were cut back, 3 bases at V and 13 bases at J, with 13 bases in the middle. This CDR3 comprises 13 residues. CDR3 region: CASSFGGGFPLHF. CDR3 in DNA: TGTGCCAGCAGTTTTGGGGGAGGGTTTCCCCTCCACTTT.

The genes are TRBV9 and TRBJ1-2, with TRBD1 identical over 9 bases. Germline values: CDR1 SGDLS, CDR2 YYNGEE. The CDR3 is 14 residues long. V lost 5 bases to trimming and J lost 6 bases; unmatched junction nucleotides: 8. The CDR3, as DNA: TGTGCCAGCAGTGTACAGGGGGCGAGCGATGGCTACACCTTC. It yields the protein CASSVQGASDGYTF.